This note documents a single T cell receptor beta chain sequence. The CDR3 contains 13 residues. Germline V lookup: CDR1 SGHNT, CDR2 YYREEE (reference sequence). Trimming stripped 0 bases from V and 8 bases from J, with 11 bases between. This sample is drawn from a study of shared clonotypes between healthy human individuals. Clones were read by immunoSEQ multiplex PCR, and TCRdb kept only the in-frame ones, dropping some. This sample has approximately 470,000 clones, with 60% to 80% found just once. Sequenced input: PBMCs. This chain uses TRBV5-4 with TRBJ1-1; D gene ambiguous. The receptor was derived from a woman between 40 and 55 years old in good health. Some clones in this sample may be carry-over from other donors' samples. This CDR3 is CASSLAGSGEAFF. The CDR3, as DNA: TGTGCCAGCAGCTTGGCCGGGTCGGGGGAAGCTTTCTTT.